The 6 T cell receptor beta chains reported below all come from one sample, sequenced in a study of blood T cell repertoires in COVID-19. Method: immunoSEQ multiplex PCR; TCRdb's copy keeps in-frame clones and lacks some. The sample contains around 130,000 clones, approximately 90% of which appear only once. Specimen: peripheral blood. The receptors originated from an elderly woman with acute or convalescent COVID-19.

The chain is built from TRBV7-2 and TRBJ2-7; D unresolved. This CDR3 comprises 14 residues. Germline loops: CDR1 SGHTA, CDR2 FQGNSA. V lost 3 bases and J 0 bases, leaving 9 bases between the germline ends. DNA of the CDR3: TGTGCCAGCAGCTTCCATGGCAGCTCCTACGAGCAGTACTTC. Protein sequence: CASSFHGSSYEQYF.

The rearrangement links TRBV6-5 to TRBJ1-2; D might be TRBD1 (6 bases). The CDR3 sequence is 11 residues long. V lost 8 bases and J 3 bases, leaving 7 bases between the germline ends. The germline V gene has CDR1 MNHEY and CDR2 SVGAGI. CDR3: CASRQDYGYTF. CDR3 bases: TGTGCCAGCCGACAGGACTATGGCTACACCTTC.

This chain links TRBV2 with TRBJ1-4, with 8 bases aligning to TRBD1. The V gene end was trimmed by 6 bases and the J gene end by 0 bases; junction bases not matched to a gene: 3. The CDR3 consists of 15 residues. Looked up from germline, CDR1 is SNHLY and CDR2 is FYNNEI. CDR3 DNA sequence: TGTGCCAGCAGCGGACAGGGAACAACTAATGAAAAACTGTTTTTT. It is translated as CASSGQGTTNEKLFF.

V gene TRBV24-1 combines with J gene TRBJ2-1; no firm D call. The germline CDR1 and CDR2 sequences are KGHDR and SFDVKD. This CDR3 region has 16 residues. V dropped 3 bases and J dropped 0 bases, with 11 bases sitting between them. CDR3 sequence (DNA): TGTGCCACCAGTGATAAACTCGCCTCCTCCTACAATGAGCAGTTCTTC. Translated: CATSDKLASSYNEQFF.

The CDR3 sequence: CASSRGQVPETQYF. CDR3 nucleotides: TGTGCCAGCAGCAGAGGACAGGTTCCCGAGACCCAGTACTTC. The chain is built from TRBV11-2 and TRBJ2-5; 7 nucleotides agree with TRBD1. V gave up 5 bases and J gave up 5 bases; unmatched junction bases: 8. Germline CDR1 SGHAT, CDR2 FQNNGV. CDR3 size: 14 residues.

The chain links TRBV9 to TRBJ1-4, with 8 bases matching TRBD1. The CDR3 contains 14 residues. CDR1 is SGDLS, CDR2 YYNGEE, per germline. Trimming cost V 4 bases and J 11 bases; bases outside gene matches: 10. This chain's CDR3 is CASSSGQGLKKLFF. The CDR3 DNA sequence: TGTGCCAGCAGCTCCGGACAGGGATTAAAGAAACTGTTTTTT. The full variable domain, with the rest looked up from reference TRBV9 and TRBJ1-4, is DSGVTQTPKHLITATGQRVTLRCSPRSGDLSVYWYQQSLDQGLQFLIQYYNGEERAKGNILERFSAQQFPDLHSELNLSSLELGDSALYFCASSSGQGLKKLFFGSGTQLSVL.